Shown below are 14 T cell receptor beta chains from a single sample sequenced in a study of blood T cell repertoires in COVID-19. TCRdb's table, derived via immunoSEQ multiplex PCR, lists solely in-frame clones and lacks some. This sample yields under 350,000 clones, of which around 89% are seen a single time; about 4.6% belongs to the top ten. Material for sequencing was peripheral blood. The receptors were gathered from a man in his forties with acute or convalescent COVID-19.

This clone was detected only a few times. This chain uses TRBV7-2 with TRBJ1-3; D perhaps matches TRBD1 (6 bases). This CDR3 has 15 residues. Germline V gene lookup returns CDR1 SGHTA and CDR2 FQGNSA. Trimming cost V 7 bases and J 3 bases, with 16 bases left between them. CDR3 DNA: TGTGCCAGCACCCTAGCGGGGGCACTTGGAAACACCATATATTTT. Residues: CASTLAGALGNTIYF.

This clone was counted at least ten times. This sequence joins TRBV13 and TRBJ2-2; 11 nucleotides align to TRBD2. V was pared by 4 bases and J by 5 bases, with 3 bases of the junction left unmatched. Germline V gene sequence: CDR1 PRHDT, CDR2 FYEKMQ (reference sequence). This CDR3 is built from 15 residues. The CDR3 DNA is TGTGCCAGCAGCTACCGGACTAGCGGGACCGGGGAGCTGTTTTTT. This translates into CASSYRTSGTGELFF.

This chain's CDR3 is CASGSPRGEVGNQPQHF. The CDR3 DNA follows: TGTGCTAGTGGTTCCCCCAGGGGTGAGGTAGGCAATCAGCCCCAGCATTTT. This chain joins TRBV12-5 and TRBJ1-5; D might be TRBD1 (6 bases). Trimming pared 4 bases from V and 2 bases from J, leaving 18 bases between. Germline-derived CDR1 and CDR2 are LGHNT and FRNRAP. The CDR3 has 17 residues.

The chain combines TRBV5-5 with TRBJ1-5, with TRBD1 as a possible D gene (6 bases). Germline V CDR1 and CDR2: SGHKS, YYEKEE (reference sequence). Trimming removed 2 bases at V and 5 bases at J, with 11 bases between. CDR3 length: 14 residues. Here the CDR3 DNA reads TGTGCCAGCAGCTTACTAACAGGGTATCAGCCCCAGCATTTT. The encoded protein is CASSLLTGYQPQHF.

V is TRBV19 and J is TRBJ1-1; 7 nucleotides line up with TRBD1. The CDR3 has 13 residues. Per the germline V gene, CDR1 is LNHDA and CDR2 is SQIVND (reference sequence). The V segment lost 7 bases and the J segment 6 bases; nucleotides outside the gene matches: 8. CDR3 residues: CASMDRLSAEAFF. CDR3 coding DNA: TGTGCCAGTATGGACAGGCTCAGCGCTGAAGCTTTCTTT.

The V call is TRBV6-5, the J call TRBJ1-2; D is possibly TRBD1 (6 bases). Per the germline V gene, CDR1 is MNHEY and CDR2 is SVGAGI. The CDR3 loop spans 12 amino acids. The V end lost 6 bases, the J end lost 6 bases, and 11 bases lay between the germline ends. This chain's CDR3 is CASRDTGHGYTF. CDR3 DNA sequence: TGTGCCAGCAGGGACACAGGGCATGGCTACACCTTC.

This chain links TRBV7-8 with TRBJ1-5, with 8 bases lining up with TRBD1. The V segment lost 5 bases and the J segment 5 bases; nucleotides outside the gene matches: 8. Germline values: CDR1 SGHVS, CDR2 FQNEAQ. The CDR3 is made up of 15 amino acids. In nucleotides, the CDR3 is TGTGCCAGCAGCCCGGGGACAGGTGGAGATCAGCCCCAGCATTTT. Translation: CASSPGTGGDQPQHF.

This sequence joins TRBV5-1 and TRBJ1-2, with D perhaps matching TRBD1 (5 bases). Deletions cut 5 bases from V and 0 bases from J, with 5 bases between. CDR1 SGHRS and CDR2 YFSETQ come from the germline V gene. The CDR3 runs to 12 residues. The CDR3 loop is CASRTANYGYTF. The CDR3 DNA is TGCGCCAGCAGGACAGCTAACTATGGCTACACCTTC. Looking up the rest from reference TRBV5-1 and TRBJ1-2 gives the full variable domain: KAGVTQTPRYLIKTRGQQVTLSCSPISGHRSVSWYQQTPGQGLQFLFEYFSETQRNKGNFPGRFSGRQFSNSRSEMNVSTLELGDSALYLCASRTANYGYTFGSGTRLTVV.

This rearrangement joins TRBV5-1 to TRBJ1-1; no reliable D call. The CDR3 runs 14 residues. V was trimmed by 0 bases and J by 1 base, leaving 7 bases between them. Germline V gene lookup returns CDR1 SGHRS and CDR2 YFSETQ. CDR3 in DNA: TGCGCCAGCAGCTTGGTAGAACCGAACACTGAAGCTTTCTTT. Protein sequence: CASSLVEPNTEAFF.

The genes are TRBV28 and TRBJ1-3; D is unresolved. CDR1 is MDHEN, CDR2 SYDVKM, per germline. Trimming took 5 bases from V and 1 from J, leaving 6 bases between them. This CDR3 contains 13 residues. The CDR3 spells CASSVESGNTIYF. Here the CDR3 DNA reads TGTGCCAGCAGTGTAGAGTCTGGAAACACCATATATTTT.

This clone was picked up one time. As DNA, the CDR3 is TGTGCCAGCAGTGATGGACAGGGGGGTGGACTGTTTTTT. Amino acid sequence: CASSDGQGGGLFF. The chain employs TRBV25-1 and TRBJ1-4; 10 bases align to TRBD1. The CDR3 runs to 13 residues. V lost 3 bases to trimming and J lost 13 bases; unmatched junction nucleotides: 5. CDR1 is MGHDK and CDR2 is SYGVNS in the germline V gene.

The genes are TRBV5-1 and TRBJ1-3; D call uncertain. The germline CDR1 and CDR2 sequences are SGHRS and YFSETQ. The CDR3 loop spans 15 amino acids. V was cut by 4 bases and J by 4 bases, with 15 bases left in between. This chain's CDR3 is CASSLGSGGGNTIYF. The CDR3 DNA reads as TGCGCCAGCAGCCTAGGGTCTGGCGGGGGAAACACCATATATTTT.

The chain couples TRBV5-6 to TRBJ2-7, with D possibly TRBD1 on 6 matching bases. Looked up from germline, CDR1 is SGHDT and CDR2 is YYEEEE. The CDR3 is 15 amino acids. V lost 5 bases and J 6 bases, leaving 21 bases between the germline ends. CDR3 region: CASRPVRGRGGEQYF. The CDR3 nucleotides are TGTGCCAGCAGGCCTGTCAGGGGTCGAGGGGGCGAGCAGTACTTC. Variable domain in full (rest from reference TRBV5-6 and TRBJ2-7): DAGVTQSPTHLIKTRGQQVTLRCSPKSGHDTVSWYQQALGQGPQFIFQYYEEEERQRGNFPDRFSGHQFPNYSSELNVNALLLGDSALYLCASRPVRGRGGEQYFGPGTRLTVT.

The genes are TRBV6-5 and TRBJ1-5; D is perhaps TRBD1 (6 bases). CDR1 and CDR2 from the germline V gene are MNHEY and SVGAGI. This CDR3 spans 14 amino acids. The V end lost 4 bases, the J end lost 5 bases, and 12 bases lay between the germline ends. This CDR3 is CASSSGQFYQPQHF. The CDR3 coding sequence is TGTGCCAGCAGTTCTGGACAGTTTTATCAGCCCCAGCATTTT.